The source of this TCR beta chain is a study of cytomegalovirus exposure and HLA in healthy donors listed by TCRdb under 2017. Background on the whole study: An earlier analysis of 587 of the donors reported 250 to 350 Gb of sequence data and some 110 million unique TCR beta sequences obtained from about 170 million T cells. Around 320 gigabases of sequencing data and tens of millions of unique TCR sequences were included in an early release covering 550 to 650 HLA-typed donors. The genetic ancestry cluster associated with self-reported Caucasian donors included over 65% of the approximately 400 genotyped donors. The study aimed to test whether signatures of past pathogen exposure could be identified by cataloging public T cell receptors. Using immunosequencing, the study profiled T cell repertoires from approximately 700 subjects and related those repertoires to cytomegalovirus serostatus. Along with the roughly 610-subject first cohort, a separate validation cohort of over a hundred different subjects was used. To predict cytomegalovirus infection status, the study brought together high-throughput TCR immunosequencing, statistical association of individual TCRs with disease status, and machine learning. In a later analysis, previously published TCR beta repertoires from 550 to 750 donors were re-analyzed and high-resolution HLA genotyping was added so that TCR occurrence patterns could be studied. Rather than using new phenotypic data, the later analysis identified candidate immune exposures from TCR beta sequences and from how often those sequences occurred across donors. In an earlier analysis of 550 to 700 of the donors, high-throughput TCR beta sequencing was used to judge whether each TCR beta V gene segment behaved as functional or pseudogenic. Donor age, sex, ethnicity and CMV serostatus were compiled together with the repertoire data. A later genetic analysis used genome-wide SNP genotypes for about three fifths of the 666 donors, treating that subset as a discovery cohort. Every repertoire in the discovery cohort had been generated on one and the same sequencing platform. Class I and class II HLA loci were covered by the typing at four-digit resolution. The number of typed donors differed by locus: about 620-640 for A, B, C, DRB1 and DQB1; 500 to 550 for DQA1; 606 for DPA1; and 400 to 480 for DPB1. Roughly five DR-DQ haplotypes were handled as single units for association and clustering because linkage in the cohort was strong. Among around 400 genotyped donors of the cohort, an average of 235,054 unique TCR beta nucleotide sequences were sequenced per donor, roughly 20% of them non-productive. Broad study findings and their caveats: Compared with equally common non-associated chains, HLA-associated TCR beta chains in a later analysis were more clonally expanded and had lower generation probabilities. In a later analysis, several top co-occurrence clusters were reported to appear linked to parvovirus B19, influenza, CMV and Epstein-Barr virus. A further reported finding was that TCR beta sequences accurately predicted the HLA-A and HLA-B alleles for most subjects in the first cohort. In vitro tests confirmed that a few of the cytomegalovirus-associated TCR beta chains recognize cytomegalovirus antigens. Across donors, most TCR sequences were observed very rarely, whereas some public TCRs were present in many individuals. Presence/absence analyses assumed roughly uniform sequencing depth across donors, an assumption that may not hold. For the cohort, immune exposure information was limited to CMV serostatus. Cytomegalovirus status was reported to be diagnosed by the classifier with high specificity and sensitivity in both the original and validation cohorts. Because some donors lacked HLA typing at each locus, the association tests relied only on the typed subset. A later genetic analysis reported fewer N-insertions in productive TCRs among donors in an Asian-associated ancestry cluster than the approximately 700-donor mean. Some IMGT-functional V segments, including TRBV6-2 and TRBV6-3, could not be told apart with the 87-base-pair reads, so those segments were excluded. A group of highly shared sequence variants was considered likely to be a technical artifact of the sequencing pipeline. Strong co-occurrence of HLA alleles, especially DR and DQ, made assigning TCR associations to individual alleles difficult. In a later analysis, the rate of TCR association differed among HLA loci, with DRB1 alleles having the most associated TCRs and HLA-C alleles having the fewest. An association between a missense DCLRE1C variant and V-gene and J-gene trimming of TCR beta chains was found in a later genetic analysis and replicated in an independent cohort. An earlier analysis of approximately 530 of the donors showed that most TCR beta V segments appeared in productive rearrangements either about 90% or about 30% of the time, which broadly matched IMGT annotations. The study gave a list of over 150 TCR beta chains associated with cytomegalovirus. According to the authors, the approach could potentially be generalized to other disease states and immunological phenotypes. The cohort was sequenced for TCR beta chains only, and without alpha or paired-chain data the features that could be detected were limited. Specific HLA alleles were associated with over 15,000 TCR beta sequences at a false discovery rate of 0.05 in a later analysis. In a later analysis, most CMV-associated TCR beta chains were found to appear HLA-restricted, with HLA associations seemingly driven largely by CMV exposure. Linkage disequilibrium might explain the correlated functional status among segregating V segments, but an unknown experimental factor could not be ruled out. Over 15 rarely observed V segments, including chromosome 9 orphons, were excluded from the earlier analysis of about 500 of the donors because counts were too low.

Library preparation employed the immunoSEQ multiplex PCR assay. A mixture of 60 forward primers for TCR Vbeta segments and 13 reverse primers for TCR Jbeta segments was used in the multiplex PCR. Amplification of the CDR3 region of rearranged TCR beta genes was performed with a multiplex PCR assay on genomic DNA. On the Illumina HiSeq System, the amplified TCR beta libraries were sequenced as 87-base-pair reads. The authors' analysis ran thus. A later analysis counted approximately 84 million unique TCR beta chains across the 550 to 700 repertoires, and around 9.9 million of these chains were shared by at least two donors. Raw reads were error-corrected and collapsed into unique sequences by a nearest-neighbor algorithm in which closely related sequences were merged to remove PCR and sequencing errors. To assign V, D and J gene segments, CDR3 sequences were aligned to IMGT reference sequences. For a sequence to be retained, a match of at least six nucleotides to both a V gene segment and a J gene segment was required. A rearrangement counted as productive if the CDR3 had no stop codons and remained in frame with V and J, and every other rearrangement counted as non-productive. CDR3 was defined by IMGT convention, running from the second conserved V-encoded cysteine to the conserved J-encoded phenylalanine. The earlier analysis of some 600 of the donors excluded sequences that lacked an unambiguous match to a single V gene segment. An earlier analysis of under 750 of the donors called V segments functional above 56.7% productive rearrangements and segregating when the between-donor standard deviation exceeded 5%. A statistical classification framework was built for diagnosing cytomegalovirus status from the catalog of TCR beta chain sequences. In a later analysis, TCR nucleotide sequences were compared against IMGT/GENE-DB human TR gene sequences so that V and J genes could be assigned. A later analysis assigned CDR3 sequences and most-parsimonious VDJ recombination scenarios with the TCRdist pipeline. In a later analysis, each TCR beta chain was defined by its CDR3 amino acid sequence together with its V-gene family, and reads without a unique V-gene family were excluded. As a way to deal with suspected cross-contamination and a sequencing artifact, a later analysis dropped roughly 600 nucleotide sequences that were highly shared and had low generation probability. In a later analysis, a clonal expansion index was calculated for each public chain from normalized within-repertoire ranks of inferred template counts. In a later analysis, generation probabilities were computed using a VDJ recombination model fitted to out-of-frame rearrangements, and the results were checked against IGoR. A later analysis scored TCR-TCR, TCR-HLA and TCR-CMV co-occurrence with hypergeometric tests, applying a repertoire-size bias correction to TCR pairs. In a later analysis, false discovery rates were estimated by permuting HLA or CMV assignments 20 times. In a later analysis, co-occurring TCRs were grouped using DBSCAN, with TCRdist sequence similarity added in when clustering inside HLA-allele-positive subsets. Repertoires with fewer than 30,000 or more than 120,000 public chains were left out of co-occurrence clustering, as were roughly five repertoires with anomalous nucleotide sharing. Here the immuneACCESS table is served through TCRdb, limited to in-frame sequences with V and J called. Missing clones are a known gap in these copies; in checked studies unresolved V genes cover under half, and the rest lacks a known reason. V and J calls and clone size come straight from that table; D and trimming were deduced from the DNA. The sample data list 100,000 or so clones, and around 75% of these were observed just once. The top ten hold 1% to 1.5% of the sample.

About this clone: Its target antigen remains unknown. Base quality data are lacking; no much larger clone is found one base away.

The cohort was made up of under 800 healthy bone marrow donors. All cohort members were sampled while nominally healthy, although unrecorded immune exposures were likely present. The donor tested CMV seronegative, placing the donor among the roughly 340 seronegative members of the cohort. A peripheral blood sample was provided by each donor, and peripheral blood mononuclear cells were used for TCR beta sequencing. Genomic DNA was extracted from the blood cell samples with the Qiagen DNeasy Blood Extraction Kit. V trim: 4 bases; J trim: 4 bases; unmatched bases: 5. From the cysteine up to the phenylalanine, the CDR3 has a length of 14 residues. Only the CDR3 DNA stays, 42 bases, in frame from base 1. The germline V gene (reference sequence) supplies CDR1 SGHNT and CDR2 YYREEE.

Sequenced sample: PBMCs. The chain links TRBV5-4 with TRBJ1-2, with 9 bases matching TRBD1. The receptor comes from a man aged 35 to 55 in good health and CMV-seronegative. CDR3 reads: CASSLKGQGYGYTF. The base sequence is TGTGCCAGCAGCCTTAAGGGACAGGGCTATGGCTACACCTTC.